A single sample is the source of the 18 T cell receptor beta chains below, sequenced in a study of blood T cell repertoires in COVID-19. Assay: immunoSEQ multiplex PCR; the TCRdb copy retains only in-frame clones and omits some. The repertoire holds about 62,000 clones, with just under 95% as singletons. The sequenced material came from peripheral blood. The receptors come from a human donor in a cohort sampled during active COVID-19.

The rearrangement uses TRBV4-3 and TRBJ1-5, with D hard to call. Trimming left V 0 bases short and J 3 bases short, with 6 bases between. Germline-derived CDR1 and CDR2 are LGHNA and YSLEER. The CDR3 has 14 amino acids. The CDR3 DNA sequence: TGCGCCAGCAGCCAAGATCGAGTCAATCAGCCCCAGCATTTT. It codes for CASSQDRVNQPQHF.

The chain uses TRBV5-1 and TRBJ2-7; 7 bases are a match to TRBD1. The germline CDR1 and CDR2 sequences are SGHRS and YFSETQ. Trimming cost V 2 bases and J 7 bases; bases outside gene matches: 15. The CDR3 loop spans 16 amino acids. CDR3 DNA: TGCGCCAGCAGCTTAGAGTTCCCGGGACAGCATAAGGAGCAGTACTTC. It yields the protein CASSLEFPGQHKEQYF.

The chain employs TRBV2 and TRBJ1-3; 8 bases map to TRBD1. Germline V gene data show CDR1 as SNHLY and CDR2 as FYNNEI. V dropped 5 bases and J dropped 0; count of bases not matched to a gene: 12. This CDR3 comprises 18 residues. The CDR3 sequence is CASSLPSTGVNSGNTIYF. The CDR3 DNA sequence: TGTGCCAGCAGTCTCCCGTCGACAGGGGTAAACTCTGGAAACACCATATATTTT.

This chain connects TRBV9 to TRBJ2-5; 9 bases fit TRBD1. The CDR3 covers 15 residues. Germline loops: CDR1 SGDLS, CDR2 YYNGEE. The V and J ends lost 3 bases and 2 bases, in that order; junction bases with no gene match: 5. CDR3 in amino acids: CASSEQGARQETQYF. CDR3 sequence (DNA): TGTGCCAGCAGCGAACAGGGGGCGCGGCAAGAGACCCAGTACTTC.

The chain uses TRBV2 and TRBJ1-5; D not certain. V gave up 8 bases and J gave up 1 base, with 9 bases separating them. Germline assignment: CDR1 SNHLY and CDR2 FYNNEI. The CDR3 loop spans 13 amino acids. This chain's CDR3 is CASGLTSNQPQHF. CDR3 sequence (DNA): TGTGCCAGCGGACTGACGAGCAATCAGCCCCAGCATTTT.

The CDR3 DNA sequence: TGTGCCAGCAGCTTCCTCAGTAGCGGGGGGGGCTACGAGCAGTACTTC. Protein: CASSFLSSGGGYEQYF. The chain joins TRBV13 to TRBJ2-7; TRBD2 matches 11 bases. The CDR3 runs 16 residues. Germline trimming cut 3 bases from V and 3 bases from J; bases unmatched to any gene: 7. CDR1 PRHDT and CDR2 FYEKMQ come from the germline V gene (reference sequence).

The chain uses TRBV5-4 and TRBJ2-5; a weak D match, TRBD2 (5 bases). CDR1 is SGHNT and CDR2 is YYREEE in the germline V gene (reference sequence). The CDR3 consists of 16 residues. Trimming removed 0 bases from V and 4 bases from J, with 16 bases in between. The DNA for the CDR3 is TGTGCCAGCAGCTTGGGTCACGGGGTTGGTCGAGAGACCCAGTACTTC. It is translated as CASSLGHGVGRETQYF.

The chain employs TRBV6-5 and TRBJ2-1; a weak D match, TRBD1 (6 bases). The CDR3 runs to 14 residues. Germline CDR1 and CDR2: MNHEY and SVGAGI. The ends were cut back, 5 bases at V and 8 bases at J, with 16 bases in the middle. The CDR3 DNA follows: TGTGCCAGCAGTCAGGGGAGCCGAGGGTATGAGCAGTTCTTC. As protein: CASSQGSRGYEQFF.

The chain's CDR3 is CASSQGMNTEAFF. Here the CDR3 DNA reads TGTGCCAGCAGCCAGGGGATGAACACTGAAGCTTTCTTT. The chain carries TRBV27 and TRBJ1-1; a possible D gene is TRBD1 (6 bases). V lost 6 bases, J lost 0 bases, and 8 bases lay in between. The CDR3 has 13 amino acids. Germline-derived CDR1 and CDR2 are MNHEY and SMNVEV (reference sequence).

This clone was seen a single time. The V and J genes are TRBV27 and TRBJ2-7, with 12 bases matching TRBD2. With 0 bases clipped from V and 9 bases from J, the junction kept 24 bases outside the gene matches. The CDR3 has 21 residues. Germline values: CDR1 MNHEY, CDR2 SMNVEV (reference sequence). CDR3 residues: CASSLSNAWTSGDRGPWGQYF. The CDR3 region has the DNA TGTGCCAGCAGTTTATCGAACGCCTGGACTAGCGGGGACAGAGGGCCTTGGGGGCAGTACTTC.

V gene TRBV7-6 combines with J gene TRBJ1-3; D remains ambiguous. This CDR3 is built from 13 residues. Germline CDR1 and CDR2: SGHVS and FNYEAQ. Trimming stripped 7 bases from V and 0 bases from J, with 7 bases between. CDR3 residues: CASTTYSGNTIYF. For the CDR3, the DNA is TGTGCCAGCACCACTTACTCTGGAAACACCATATATTTT. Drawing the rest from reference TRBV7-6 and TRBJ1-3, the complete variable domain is GAGVSQSPRYKVTKRGQDVALRCDPISGHVSLYWYRQALGQGPEFLTYFNYEAQQDKSGLPNDRFSAERPEGSISTLTIQRTEQRDSAMYRCASTTYSGNTIYFGEGSWLTVV.

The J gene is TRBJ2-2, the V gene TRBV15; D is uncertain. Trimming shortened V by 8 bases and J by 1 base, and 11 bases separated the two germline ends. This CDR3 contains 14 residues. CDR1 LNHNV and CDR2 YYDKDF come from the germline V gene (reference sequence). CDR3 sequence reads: CATAWNRNTGELFF. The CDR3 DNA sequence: TGTGCCACCGCCTGGAACAGGAACACCGGGGAGCTGTTTTTT.

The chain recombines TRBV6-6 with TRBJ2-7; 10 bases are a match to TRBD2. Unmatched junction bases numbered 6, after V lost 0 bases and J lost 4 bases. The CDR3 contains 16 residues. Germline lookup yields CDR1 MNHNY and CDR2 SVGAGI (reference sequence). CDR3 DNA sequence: TGTGCCAGCAGTTACTCCCGACTAGCGGGTGTATACGAGCAGTACTTC. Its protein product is CASSYSRLAGVYEQYF.

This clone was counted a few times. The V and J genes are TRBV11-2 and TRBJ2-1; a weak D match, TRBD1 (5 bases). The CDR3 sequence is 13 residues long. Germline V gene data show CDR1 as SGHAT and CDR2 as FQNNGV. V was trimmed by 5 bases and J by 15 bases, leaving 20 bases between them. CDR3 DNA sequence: TGTGCCAGCAGCCCCCAAGTCGTGCAGGGCATGTTCTTC. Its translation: CASSPQVVQGMFF. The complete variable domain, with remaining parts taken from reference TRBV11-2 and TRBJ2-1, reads EAGVAQSPRYKIIEKRQSVAFWCNPISGHATLYWYQQILGQGPKLLIQFQNNGVVDDSQLPKDRFSAERLKGVDSTLKIQPAKLEDSAVYLCASSPQVVQGMFFGPGTRLTVL.

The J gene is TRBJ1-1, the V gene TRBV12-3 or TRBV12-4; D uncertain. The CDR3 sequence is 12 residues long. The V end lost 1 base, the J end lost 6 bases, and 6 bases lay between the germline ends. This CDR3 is CASSLGPAEAFF. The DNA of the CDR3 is TGTGCCAGCAGTTTAGGGCCAGCTGAAGCTTTCTTT.

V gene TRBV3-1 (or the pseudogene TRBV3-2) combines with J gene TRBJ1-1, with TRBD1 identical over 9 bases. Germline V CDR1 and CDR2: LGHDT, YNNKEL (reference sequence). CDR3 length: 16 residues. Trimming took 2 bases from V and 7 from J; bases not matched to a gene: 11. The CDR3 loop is CASSQKGSRQGVEAFF. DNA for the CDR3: TGTGCCAGCAGCCAAAAGGGATCGAGACAGGGGGTTGAAGCTTTCTTT.

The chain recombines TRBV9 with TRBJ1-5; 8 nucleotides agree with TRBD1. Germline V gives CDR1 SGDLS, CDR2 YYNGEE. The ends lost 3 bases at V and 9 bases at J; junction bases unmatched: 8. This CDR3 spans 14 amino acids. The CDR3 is CASSAGTGRVPQHF. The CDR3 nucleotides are TGTGCCAGCAGCGCCGGGACAGGACGCGTGCCCCAGCATTTT.

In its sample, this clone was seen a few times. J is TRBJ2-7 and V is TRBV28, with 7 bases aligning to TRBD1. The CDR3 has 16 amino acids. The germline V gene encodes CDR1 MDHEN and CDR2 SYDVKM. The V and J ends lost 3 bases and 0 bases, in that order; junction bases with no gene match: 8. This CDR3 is CASSFNWDSLSYEQYF. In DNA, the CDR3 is TGTGCCAGCAGTTTTAACTGGGACAGCCTCTCCTACGAGCAGTACTTC.